This T cell receptor (beta chain) is from a study of breast tumors, draining lymph nodes, adjacent tissues. This clonotype was counted a few times. Its target is not known. Germline-derived CDR1 and CDR2 are LNHNV and YYDKDF (reference sequence). The CDR3 is 13 amino acids. V was trimmed by 0 bases and J by 8 bases, leaving 10 bases between them. Study-wide points: Tumor TCR diversity was below lymph nodes but above nontumor tissue. Luminal-like breast cancer showed significantly higher tumor–nontumor repertoire similarity than basal-like. Tumor T cell lymph node origin was a supported hypothesis, not proven.

TCRdb itself ran the multiplex PCR reads through MiXCR, one entry per CDR3 protein. The sample lists 10,000 or so distinct CDR3 sequences, 42% seen once, with about 14% in the top ten. The V and J genes are TRBV15 and TRBJ1-1; D not certain. The clonotype was recovered from a female donor with breast cancer. Some clones in this sample may be carry-over from other donors' samples. Sequencing input: tumor-adjacent breast tissue. CDR3 loop: CATSREESREAFF. In DNA form, the CDR3 reads TGTGCCACCAGCAGAGAGGAGAGCAGGGAAGCTTTCTTT.